The 21 T cell receptor beta chains below come from one sample, sequenced in a study of T cells after posttransplantation cyclophosphamide. This table comes from immunoSEQ multiplex PCR, and its TCRdb copy is limited to in-frame clones, with some not included. The table shows about 30,000 clones, with around 90% occurring only once. Cells defined as naive were viable CD3+CD4+ or CD3+CD8+ and CCR7+CD45RA+CD45RO-CD95-CD27+CD28+. Sample: naive CD4+ T cells sorted from blood. Source of these receptors: a young man in good health and a related stem cell transplant donor.

The chain uses TRBV5-1 and TRBJ1-1; no definite D call. Between the trimmed V and J ends, which lost 4 bases and 4 bases, there was a span of 11 bases. Germline V CDR1 and CDR2: SGHRS, YFSETQ. There are 13 residues in the CDR3. CDR3 region: CASSVRGSTEAFF. In DNA form, the CDR3 reads TGCGCCAGCAGCGTCCGGGGAAGCACTGAAGCTTTCTTT. Using reference TRBV5-1 and TRBJ1-1 for the parts outside the CDR3, the full variable domain is KAGVTQTPRYLIKTRGQQVTLSCSPISGHRSVSWYQQTPGQGLQFLFEYFSETQRNKGNFPGRFSGRQFSNSRSEMNVSTLELGDSALYLCASSVRGSTEAFFGQGTRLTVV.

The chain joins TRBV6-1 to TRBJ1-2; possible D gene TRBD1, 5 bases. The V gene's germline CDR1 is MNHNS and CDR2 SASEGT. Trimming took off 8 bases at V and 4 bases at J, with 11 bases between the two ends. This CDR3 comprises 12 residues. The CDR3 nucleotides are TGTGCCAGCGGGGGAGGTACCTATGGCTACACCTTC. This encodes CASGGGTYGYTF.

This clone was recorded once. The V call is TRBV7-2, the J call TRBJ2-4, with 12 bases fitting TRBD2. The length of the CDR3 is 16 residues. V trimming: 2 bases; J trimming: 7 bases; junction bases outside the gene matches: 6. CDR1 is SGHTA, CDR2 FQGNSA, per germline. This chain's CDR3 is CASSLRASGGGNIQYF. DNA of the CDR3: TGTGCCAGCAGCTTACGGGCTAGCGGGGGGGGGAACATTCAGTACTTC.

The chain recombines TRBV6-5 with TRBJ2-2; TRBD2 is a possible D gene (5 bases). The CDR3 has 13 amino acids. The V gene lost 6 bases and the J gene lost 6 bases, with 11 bases spanning the gap. CDR1 and CDR2 from the germline V gene are MNHEY and SVGAGI. The CDR3 sequence is CASSRQRAGELFF. CDR3 bases: TGTGCCAGCAGCCGCCAGAGGGCCGGGGAGCTGTTTTTT.

This chain links TRBV7-2 with TRBJ1-1, with TRBD1 identical over 10 bases. Per germline, CDR1 SGHTA and CDR2 FQGNSA. V dropped 3 bases and J dropped 8; count of bases not matched to a gene: 3. This CDR3 has 13 amino acids. CDR3 sequence (DNA): TGTGCCAGCAGCTTGACAGGGGGCGCGGAAGCTTTCTTT. It translates to CASSLTGGAEAFF.

The V call is TRBV5-4, the J call TRBJ2-3, with TRBD2 matching 10 bases. The CDR3 is 18 residues long. Germline V CDR1 and CDR2: SGHNT, YYREEE (reference sequence). The V and J ends lost 4 bases and 0 bases, in that order; junction bases with no gene match: 11. CDR3: CASSPGLAGETSTDTQYF. CDR3 DNA: TGTGCCAGCAGCCCGGGGCTAGCGGGGGAGACTAGCACAGATACGCAGTATTTT.

A few counts support this clone. This sequence joins TRBV19 and TRBJ1-1, with no clear D. The V and J ends lost 6 bases and 0 bases respectively, with 11 bases between them. The CDR3 contains 14 residues. CDR1 and CDR2 (germline): LNHDA, SQIVND (reference sequence). CDR3 DNA: TGTGCCAGTAGCTTTGGTGCAGTGAACACTGAAGCTTTCTTT. As protein: CASSFGAVNTEAFF. Looking up the rest from reference TRBV19 and TRBJ1-1 gives the full variable domain: DGGITQSPKYLFRKEGQNVTLSCEQNLNHDAMYWYRQDPGQGLRLIYYSQIVNDFQKGDIAEGYSVSREKKESFPLTVTSAQKNPTAFYLCASSFGAVNTEAFFGQGTRLTVV.

The J gene is TRBJ2-5, the V gene TRBV7-9, with TRBD1 matching 7 bases. The CDR3 length is 18 residues. Germline values: CDR1 SEHNR, CDR2 FQNEAQ (reference sequence). Unmatched junction bases numbered 15, after V lost 4 bases and J lost 1 base. The CDR3 nucleotides read TGTGCCAGCAGCTCCAGCTTTCGCCGGGACAGAATCCAAGAGACCCAGTACTTC. Encoded protein: CASSSSFRRDRIQETQYF.

The CDR3 here is CASSLRAGGPQHF. The CDR3 nucleotides read TGTGCCAGCAGTTTACGGGCCGGAGGGCCCCAGCATTTT. The chain uses TRBV28 and TRBJ1-5; D uncertain. Between the trimmed V and J ends, which lost 2 bases and 9 bases, there was a span of 11 bases. The CDR3 runs to 13 residues. Germline CDR1 reads MDHEN; CDR2 reads SYDVKM.

For the CDR3, the DNA is TGTGCCAGCTCACCACCGAGGCAGGGGATAGGAAGCACTGAAGCTTTCTTT. This translates into CASSPPRQGIGSTEAFF. This rearrangement joins TRBV18 to TRBJ1-1; D possibly corresponds to TRBD1 (6 bases). The CDR3 is 17 residues long. Looked up from germline, CDR1 is KGHSH and CDR2 is LQKENI. V dropped 0 bases and J dropped 4 bases, with 18 bases sitting between them.

The chain carries TRBV27 and TRBJ1-5; TRBD1 might be the D (5 bases). With 5 bases removed from V and 1 base from J, the gap between germline ends came to 15 bases. This CDR3 region has 16 residues. Looked up from germline, CDR1 is MNHEY and CDR2 is SMNVEV (reference sequence). The CDR3: CASSPRQGLSNQPQHF. The CDR3 bases are TGTGCCAGCAGTCCCCGGCAGGGTCTAAGCAATCAGCCCCAGCATTTT.

Only one count was recorded for this clone. The chain employs TRBV4-3 and TRBJ1-6, with 7 nucleotides matching TRBD1. Trimming took 4 bases from V and 5 from J; bases not matched to a gene: 5. CDR1 LGHNA and CDR2 YSLEER come from the germline V gene. The CDR3 is made up of 15 amino acids. The CDR3 is CASSRGTVHNSPLHF. The CDR3 DNA follows: TGCGCCAGCAGCCGGGGGACAGTCCATAATTCACCCCTCCACTTT.

The rearrangement joins TRBV15 to TRBJ1-2, with 10 bases lining up with TRBD1. Germline V gives CDR1 LNHNV, CDR2 YYDKDF (reference sequence). The CDR3 is made up of 15 amino acids. The junction had 4 bases not matched to a gene; V was cut back by 1 base and J by 5 bases. Here the CDR3 DNA reads TGTGCCACCAGCAGAGCGGGACAGGGGTTTTATGGCTACACCTTC. It translates to CATSRAGQGFYGYTF.

The chain uses TRBV29-1 and TRBJ1-2, with D uncertain. Germline V gene lookup returns CDR1 SQVTM and CDR2 ANQGSEA. V lost 6 bases, J lost 7 bases, and 15 bases lay in between. This CDR3 comprises 12 residues. CDR3 in amino acids: CSVLPMESGYTF. The CDR3 region has the DNA TGCAGCGTCCTGCCGATGGAGAGTGGCTACACCTTC.

The genes are TRBV5-4 and TRBJ2-5; 8 bases agree with TRBD1. V shed 0 bases, J shed 3 bases, and the junction held 1 base outside the gene matches. CDR3 length: 14 residues. Per germline, CDR1 SGHNT and CDR2 YYREEE (reference sequence). The CDR3 DNA follows: TGTGCCAGCAGCTTGGTACAGGGGGAAGAGACCCAGTACTTC. Translated, it gives CASSLVQGEETQYF.

V is TRBV28 and J is TRBJ2-7; a weak D match, TRBD1 (6 bases). CDR1 is MDHEN and CDR2 is SYDVKM in the germline V gene. The CDR3 sequence is 14 residues long. The ends were cut back, 6 bases at V and 4 bases at J, with 16 bases in the middle. The CDR3 loop is CASRLQGLGYEQYF. Here the CDR3 DNA reads TGTGCCAGCAGGCTACAGGGATTGGGATACGAGCAGTACTTC.

J is TRBJ2-5 and V is TRBV7-2; 12 bases fit TRBD2. Germline V CDR1 and CDR2: SGHTA, FQGNSA. The CDR3 runs to 17 residues. V lost 5 bases and J lost 0; bases outside the gene matches: 7. CDR3 coding DNA: TGTGCCAGCAGCCCGGGGCTAGCGGGGGGGTACCAAGAGACCCAGTACTTC. As protein: CASSPGLAGGYQETQYF.

This clone was observed once. The V gene is TRBV6-1, the J gene TRBJ1-5; 8 positions agree with TRBD1. This CDR3 is built from 14 residues. The V segment lost 5 bases and the J segment 6 bases; nucleotides outside the gene matches: 6. Germline assignment: CDR1 MNHNS and CDR2 SASEGT. The CDR3: CASSKQGVGQPQHF. CDR3 bases: TGTGCCAGCAGTAAACAGGGGGTCGGTCAGCCCCAGCATTTT.

V gene TRBV7-2 combines with J gene TRBJ1-2; weak D call: TRBD1 (6 bases). Per the germline V gene, CDR1 is SGHTA and CDR2 is FQGNSA. The CDR3 loop spans 14 amino acids. V lost 3 bases to trimming and J lost 4 bases, with 12 bases between them. The chain's CDR3 is CASSFRDILYGYTF. In DNA form, the CDR3 reads TGTGCCAGCAGCTTCCGGGACATCCTCTATGGCTACACCTTC.

The V and J genes are TRBV5-1 and TRBJ2-7; TRBD1 might be the D (5 bases). CDR3 length equals 16 residues. CDR1 SGHRS and CDR2 YFSETQ come from the germline V gene. The germline V and J ends were trimmed by 2 bases and 3 bases, with 18 bases remaining between them. CDR3 amino acids: CASSLVQGRTNYEQYF. In nucleotides, the CDR3 is TGCGCCAGCAGCTTAGTGCAGGGCAGGACAAACTACGAGCAGTACTTC.

For the CDR3, the DNA is TGTGCCAGCAGCTTAGACCGACACAAAAACATTCAGTACTTC. Its protein product is CASSLDRHKNIQYF. V and J are TRBV11-1 and TRBJ2-4; D not resolved. V lost 1 base and J lost 3, with 7 bases in between. Germline CDR1 and CDR2: SGHAT and FQDESV (reference sequence). The CDR3 covers 14 residues.